One sample yielded the 21 T cell receptor beta chains listed below, sequenced in a study of Ad26.COV2.S vaccination and SARS-CoV-2 variants. Indicated treatment: over 15 received Ad26.COV2.S at low or high dose, single or two shots; 5 received placebo; per-sample allocation not given. Samples analyzed were those drawn on day 63 after the first vaccine or placebo injection. Produced via immunoSEQ multiplex PCR; TCRdb's table is partial and in-frame only. Of 360,000 or so clones in the sample, around 87% were seen once. The material was peripheral blood, obtained in a trial of Ad26.COV2.S vaccine versus placebo. The receptors originated from a person aged 18-60 years who received the Ad26.COV2.S COVID-19 vaccine or a placebo.

This chain connects TRBV6-2 or TRBV6-3 to TRBJ1-2; no definite D call. The ends were cut back, 4 bases at V and 7 bases at J, with 19 bases in the middle. The length of the CDR3 is 15 residues. Per germline, CDR1 MNHEY and CDR2 SVGEGT. The CDR3 region is CASSWRSGSTSGYTF. The CDR3 nucleotides read TGTGCCAGCAGTTGGAGGTCAGGCAGTACGAGTGGCTACACCTTC.

In DNA, the CDR3 is TGTGCCAGCAGCTCATGGGAAGACAGTTTGAACACTGAAGCTTTCTTT. The encoded protein is CASSSWEDSLNTEAFF. V gene TRBV5-5 combines with J gene TRBJ1-1, with D tentatively TRBD1 (5 bases). V was trimmed by 3 bases and J by 0 bases, leaving 15 bases between them. This CDR3 has 16 residues. The germline CDR1 and CDR2 sequences are SGHKS and YYEKEE (reference sequence).

This sequence joins TRBV18 and TRBJ2-3; 7 bases agree with TRBD1. Germline V gene lookup returns CDR1 KGHSH and CDR2 LQKENI. With V trimmed by 1 base and J by 2 bases, 3 bases remained unmatched. This CDR3 spans 15 amino acids. Written as DNA, the CDR3 is TGTGCCAGCTCACCACAGGGACAGACCACAGATACGCAGTATTTT. It is translated as CASSPQGQTTDTQYF. The full variable domain, its missing parts supplied by reference TRBV18 and TRBJ2-3, is NAGVMQNPRHLVRRRGQEARLRCSPMKGHSHVYWYRQLPEEGLKFMVYLQKENIIDESGMPKERFSAEFPKEGPSILRIQQVVRGDSAAYFCASSPQGQTTDTQYFGPGTRLTVL.

The chain uses TRBV12-3 or TRBV12-4 and TRBJ2-7; D not certain. CDR3 size: 13 residues. The V and J ends lost 3 bases and 5 bases respectively, with 11 bases between them. The chain's CDR3 is CASSFDGRHEQYF. The DNA of the CDR3 is TGTGCCAGCAGTTTCGACGGTCGCCACGAGCAGTACTTC.

This clone occurred once. The rearrangement joins TRBV6-1 to TRBJ2-5; no definite D call. The germline V and J ends were trimmed by 5 bases and 5 bases, with 9 bases remaining between them. The germline V gene has CDR1 MNHNS and CDR2 SASEGT. This CDR3 region has 12 residues. The CDR3 bases are TGTGCCAGCAGTAACTTGGAGGAGACCCAGTACTTC. As protein: CASSNLEETQYF.

The chain couples TRBV7-2 to TRBJ1-3; no clear D. Germline CDR1 reads SGHTA; CDR2 reads FQGNSA. The germline V and J ends were trimmed by 1 base and 2 bases, with 15 bases remaining between them. This CDR3 is 17 amino acids long. The CDR3, as DNA: TGTGCCAGCAGCTTAGGGAGAGGGCGAGGTACTGGAAACACCATATATTTT. Protein sequence: CASSLGRGRGTGNTIYF.

This rearrangement joins TRBV2 to TRBJ1-6, with 8 bases fitting TRBD1. Per germline, CDR1 SNHLY and CDR2 FYNNEI. V shed 6 bases and J 10 bases; nucleotides not matched to a gene: 5. CDR3 length: 13 residues. CDR3 bases: TGTGCCAGCAGGGACAGGGAAGGGTCACCCCTCCACTTT. This gives the protein CASRDREGSPLHF.

The chain has TRBV19 and TRBJ1-1; D remains ambiguous. V was cut by 3 bases and J by 4 bases, with 15 bases left in between. The CDR3 covers 15 residues. Germline loops: CDR1 LNHDA, CDR2 SQIVND (reference sequence). CDR3 protein: CASSIRGEVRTEAFF. The DNA for the CDR3 is TGTGCCAGTAGTATCCGAGGTGAGGTTCGCACTGAAGCTTTCTTT.

The V call is TRBV4-3, the J call TRBJ1-4; TRBD1 matches 7 bases. V lost 0 bases and J lost 0; bases outside the gene matches: 10. CDR1 is LGHNA and CDR2 is YSLEER in the germline V gene. CDR3 size: 19 residues. CDR3: CASSQDYRGLGATNEKLFF. The CDR3 DNA reads TGCGCCAGCAGCCAAGATTACAGGGGATTGGGAGCAACTAATGAAAAACTGTTTTTT.

The rearrangement uses TRBV5-4 and TRBJ1-1, with D uncertain. The germline V gene encodes CDR1 SGHNT and CDR2 YYREEE (reference sequence). The CDR3 extends over 13 amino acids. V was clipped by 0 bases and J by 6 bases, with 9 bases between them. The CDR3 DNA reads TGTGCCAGCAGCTTGGGTCAGGAGGCTGAAGCTTTCTTT. Translating gives CASSLGQEAEAFF.

This chain joins TRBV18 and TRBJ2-5; a possible D gene is TRBD1 (5 bases). This CDR3 region has 14 residues. The ends were cut back, 3 bases at V and 5 bases at J, with 13 bases in the middle. Germline V gene data show CDR1 as KGHSH and CDR2 as LQKENI. This chain's CDR3 is CASSPQQVSETQYF. CDR3 DNA sequence: TGTGCCAGCTCACCCCAACAGGTTTCGGAGACCCAGTACTTC.

J is TRBJ1-6 and V is TRBV15; 10 positions agree with TRBD1. This CDR3 region has 15 residues. Germline trimming cut 5 bases from V and 5 bases from J; bases unmatched to any gene: 3. Per the germline V gene, CDR1 is LNHNV and CDR2 is YYDKDF (reference sequence). In nucleotides, the CDR3 is TGTGCCACCAGCGGACAGGGGGGAAATAATTCACCCCTCCACTTT. Protein product: CATSGQGGNNSPLHF. The full variable domain, completed using reference TRBV15 and TRBJ1-6, is DAMVIQNPRYQVTQFGKPVTLSCSQTLNHNVMYWYQQKSSQAPKLLFHYYDKDFNNEADTPDNFQSRRPNTSFCFLDIRSPGLGDTAMYLCATSGQGGNNSPLHFGNGTRLTVT.

This chain connects TRBV5-8 to TRBJ2-3; tentative D call: TRBD2 (7 bases). The V gene lost 1 base and the J gene lost 1 base, with 13 bases spanning the gap. This CDR3 region has 16 residues. CDR1 is SGHTS, CDR2 YDEGEE, per germline. As DNA, the CDR3 is TGTGCCAGCAGCTTGTTTAGGGGGGGCGGCACAGATACGCAGTATTTT. The encoded protein is CASSLFRGGGTDTQYF.

This chain connects TRBV6-5 to TRBJ2-1; 9 positions match TRBD2. The CDR3 spans 15 residues. Germline values: CDR1 MNHEY, CDR2 SVGAGI. After removal of 6 bases from V and 4 bases from J, the junction contained 7 bases not matched to a gene. CDR3 nucleotides: TGTGCCAGCAGGCGCAGCGGGGGGCGATACAATGAGCAGTTCTTC. Residues: CASRRSGGRYNEQFF.

The rearrangement uses TRBV7-6 and TRBJ2-7, with D possibly TRBD2 on 6 matching bases. Germline V gene data show CDR1 as SGHVS and CDR2 as FNYEAQ. The CDR3 length is 14 residues. V shed 5 bases and J shed 12 bases, with 23 bases lying between them. The CDR3 DNA is TGTGCCAGCAGCGCTCGGGACTTGCCCTACGAGTTGTACTTC. Translating it yields CASSARDLPYELYF.

The gene calls are TRBV5-1 and TRBJ1-1; a weak D match, TRBD1 (6 bases). The CDR3 has 13 residues. V lost 1 base and J lost 4, with 8 bases in between. The germline V gene has CDR1 SGHRS and CDR2 YFSETQ. The CDR3: CASSLTGSTEAFF. The CDR3 DNA reads TGCGCCAGCAGCTTGACAGGGAGCACTGAAGCTTTCTTT. Using reference TRBV5-1 and TRBJ1-1 for the parts outside the CDR3, the full variable domain is KAGVTQTPRYLIKTRGQQVTLSCSPISGHRSVSWYQQTPGQGLQFLFEYFSETQRNKGNFPGRFSGRQFSNSRSEMNVSTLELGDSALYLCASSLTGSTEAFFGQGTRLTVV.

The chain carries TRBV11-2 and TRBJ2-2; unclear D gene. CDR3 length: 13 residues. Germline V lookup: CDR1 SGHAT, CDR2 FQNNGV. V was clipped by 2 bases and J by 6 bases, with 7 bases between them. The CDR3: CASSLSGPGELFF. For the CDR3, the DNA is TGTGCCAGCAGCTTATCAGGTCCCGGGGAGCTGTTTTTT.

The chain recombines TRBV5-1 with TRBJ1-1; TRBD1 aligns across 8 bases. CDR1 is SGHRS, CDR2 YFSETQ, per germline. There are 15 residues in the CDR3. The V and J ends lost 1 base and 6 bases, in that order; junction bases with no gene match: 8. DNA of the CDR3: TGCGCCAGCAGCTTGCCGACAGGGGAGGAAGCTGAAGCTTTCTTT. It codes for CASSLPTGEEAEAFF.

The chain joins TRBV10-3 to TRBJ1-4, with TRBD1 matching 10 bases. In germline, CDR1 is ENHRY, CDR2 SYGVKD. The CDR3 has 16 residues. The junction had 10 bases not matched to a gene; V was cut back by 6 bases and J by 6 bases. Written as DNA, the CDR3 is TGTGCCATCAGGCCCGGGACAGGGGTGGAGGATGAAAAACTGTTTTTT. Its protein is CAIRPGTGVEDEKLFF.

The chain employs TRBV3-1 (or the pseudogene TRBV3-2) and TRBJ2-3; D uncertain. This CDR3 is built from 16 residues. Looked up from germline, CDR1 is LGHDT and CDR2 is YNNKEL (reference sequence). V was trimmed by 0 bases and J by 2 bases, leaving 12 bases between them. CDR3 DNA: TGTGCCAGCAGCCAAGATCTGGGATCACCCACAGATACGCAGTATTTT. It yields the protein CASSQDLGSPTDTQYF.

V and J are TRBV11-2 and TRBJ2-7; D perhaps matches TRBD1 (6 bases). Trimming cost V 4 bases and J 0 bases, with 19 bases left between them. The CDR3 loop spans 17 amino acids. CDR1 SGHAT and CDR2 FQNNGV come from the germline V gene. CDR3 region: CASSWRQGKARSYEQYF. DNA of the CDR3: TGTGCCAGCAGCTGGCGGCAGGGGAAAGCCCGCTCCTACGAGCAGTACTTC.